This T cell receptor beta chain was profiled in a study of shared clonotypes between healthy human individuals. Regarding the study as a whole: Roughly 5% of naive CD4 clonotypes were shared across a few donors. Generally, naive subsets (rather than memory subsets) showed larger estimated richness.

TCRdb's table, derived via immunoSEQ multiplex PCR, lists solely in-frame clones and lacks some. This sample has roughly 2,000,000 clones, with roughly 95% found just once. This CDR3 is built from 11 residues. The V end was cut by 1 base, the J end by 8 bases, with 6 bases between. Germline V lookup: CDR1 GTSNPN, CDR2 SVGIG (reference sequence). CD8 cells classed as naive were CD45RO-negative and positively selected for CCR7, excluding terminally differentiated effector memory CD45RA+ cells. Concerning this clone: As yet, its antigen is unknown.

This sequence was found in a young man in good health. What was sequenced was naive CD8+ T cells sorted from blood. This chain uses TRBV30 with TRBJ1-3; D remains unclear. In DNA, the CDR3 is TGTGCCTGGAGTGCGCACGACACCATATATTTT. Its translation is CAWSAHDTIYF.